The 19 T cell receptor beta chains below were found in one sample sequenced in a study of beta chain features in type 1 diabetes. Every bit of the isolated RNA underwent reverse transcription, so sequencing read expressed TCRB transcripts. Sequencing was performed with immunoSEQ multiplex PCR; in TCRdb, only in-frame clones are kept and a portion is missing. The table includes under 800,000 clones, around a sixth detected once. Sequencing used naive CD4+ T cells from blood. These receptors all stem from a man aged 18-30 years in good health.

The chain joins TRBV28 to TRBJ2-7, with TRBD1 matching over 8 bases. J lost 2 bases, V lost 4 bases, and 7 bases had no gene match. The CDR3 extends over 15 amino acids. Per germline, CDR1 MDHEN and CDR2 SYDVKM. CDR3 nucleotide sequence: TGTGCCAGCAGTTCTACCGGGACAGGCCCCTACGAGCAGTACTTC. This translates into CASSSTGTGPYEQYF.

This clone was detected ten times or more. V gene TRBV2 combines with J gene TRBJ1-4; no clear D gene. The CDR3 runs to 11 residues. V was trimmed by 4 bases and J by 8 bases, leaving 5 bases between them. The germline V gene encodes CDR1 SNHLY and CDR2 FYNNEI. For the CDR3, the DNA is TGTGCCAGCAGTGTTCGGGAAAAACTGTTTTTT. Translation gives CASSVREKLFF.

V gene TRBV2 combines with J gene TRBJ1-6; D call uncertain. Trimming pared 7 bases from V and 0 bases from J, leaving 4 bases between. CDR3 size: 13 residues. The germline gives CDR1 SNHLY, CDR2 FYNNEI. CDR3 sequence: CASTVSYNSPLHF. In DNA, the CDR3 is TGTGCCAGCACCGTCTCCTATAATTCACCCCTCCACTTT. Based on the CDR3 plus reference TRBV2 and TRBJ1-6, the full variable domain is EPEVTQTPSHQVTQMGQEVILRCVPISNHLYFYWYRQILGQKVEFLVSFYNNEISEKSEIFDDQFSVERPDGSNFTLKIRSTKLEDSAMYFCASTVSYNSPLHFGNGTRLTVT.

This clone was seen a few times. Other DNA sequences of this sample code for an identical CDR3. The J gene is TRBJ2-7, the V gene TRBV7-2; 8 nucleotides line up with TRBD1. V dropped 1 base and J dropped 2; count of bases not matched to a gene: 4. Germline V gene lookup returns CDR1 SGHTA and CDR2 FQGNSA. This CDR3 contains 15 residues. CDR3 sequence: CASSLGQGATYEQYF. In nucleotides, the CDR3 is TGTGCCAGCAGCTTAGGGCAGGGGGCTACCTACGAGCAGTACTTC.

The rearrangement joins TRBV10-3 to TRBJ2-3; the match to TRBD1 covers 12 bases. Germline values: CDR1 ENHRY, CDR2 SYGVKD. CDR3 size: 15 residues. The CDR3 reads CAHGRGQGAKDTQYF. The CDR3 DNA reads TGTGCTCATGGCCGGGGACAGGGGGCAAAAGATACGCAGTATTTT.

The chain carries TRBV18 and TRBJ2-3, with a tentative D call TRBD2 (6 bases). The germline CDR1 and CDR2 sequences are KGHSH and LQKENI. This CDR3 comprises 15 residues. V shed 1 base and J shed 0 bases, with 8 bases lying between them. The CDR3 is CASSPQEGSTDTQYF. As DNA, the CDR3 is TGTGCCAGCTCACCACAGGAGGGGAGCACAGATACGCAGTATTTT.

The rearrangement joins TRBV25-1 to TRBJ2-7; possibly TRBD1 for D (6 bases). The CDR3 runs 13 residues. Deletions cut 6 bases from V and 1 base from J, with 10 bases between. Germline loops: CDR1 MGHDK, CDR2 SYGVNS. CDR3 sequence reads: CASRTTGSYEQYF. The DNA for the CDR3 is TGTGCCAGCAGGACAACAGGGTCCTACGAGCAGTACTTC.

This rearrangement joins TRBV28 to TRBJ2-7, with TRBD1 matching over 7 bases. After removal of 5 bases from V and 10 bases from J, the junction contained 5 bases not matched to a gene. Germline assignment: CDR1 MDHEN and CDR2 SYDVKM. This CDR3 contains 11 residues. The CDR3 loop reads CASSPRQGQYF. In DNA form, the CDR3 reads TGTGCCAGCAGTCCAAGACAGGGACAGTACTTC.

This clone turned up a few times. The chain couples TRBV15 to TRBJ1-2, with TRBD1 as a possible D gene (5 bases). Germline assignment: CDR1 LNHNV and CDR2 YYDKDF (reference sequence). CDR3 length: 14 amino acids. V dropped 0 bases and J dropped 4 bases, with 9 bases sitting between them. DNA for the CDR3: TGTGCCACCAGCAGAGATCAACAGGTCTATGGCTACACCTTC. Translating it yields CATSRDQQVYGYTF.

Remarks on this clone: Distinct nucleotide sequences in the sample also encode this CDR3. The V call is TRBV7-3, the J call TRBJ2-1; no clear D gene. The CDR3 covers 12 residues. V lost 0 bases and J lost 7, with 4 bases in between. Germline V gene sequence: CDR1 SGHTA, CDR2 FQGTGA. The CDR3 is CASSLTGNEQFF. For the CDR3, the DNA is TGTGCCAGCAGCTTAACCGGGAATGAGCAGTTCTTC.

The J gene is TRBJ1-2, the V gene TRBV19; 7 nucleotides align to TRBD1. Germline CDR1 reads LNHDA; CDR2 reads SQIVND (reference sequence). V lost 7 bases to trimming and J lost 7 bases; unmatched junction nucleotides: 9. The CDR3 consists of 13 residues. The CDR3 is CASTLTGRGGYTF. The CDR3 nucleotides read TGTGCCAGTACTTTGACAGGGAGAGGTGGCTACACCTTC.

V is TRBV18 and J is TRBJ2-1, with TRBD2 identical over 10 bases. The trim removed 3 bases at V and 1 base at J, leaving 6 bases unmatched. The V gene's germline CDR1 is KGHSH and CDR2 LQKENI. The CDR3 sequence is 17 residues long. The CDR3 region is CASSPLLLAGSYNEQFF. Written as DNA, the CDR3 is TGTGCCAGCTCACCCCTCTTACTAGCGGGGTCCTACAATGAGCAGTTCTTC.

The genes are TRBV6-5 and TRBJ2-5, with a weak D call TRBD2 (6 bases). V was pared by 2 bases and J by 4 bases, with 8 bases between. CDR3 length equals 13 residues. Germline V gives CDR1 MNHEY, CDR2 SVGAGI. CDR3 nucleotide sequence: TGTGCCAGCAGTTACAGGAGGGGAGAGACCCAGTACTTC. It codes for CASSYRRGETQYF.

The J gene is TRBJ1-5, the V gene TRBV19; 10 nucleotides align to TRBD1. This CDR3 contains 14 residues. Trimming removed 6 bases from V and 6 bases from J; junction bases left unmatched: 5. CDR1 and CDR2 from the germline V gene are LNHDA and SQIVND (reference sequence). As DNA, the CDR3 is TGTGCCAGTAGCCGGGACAGGGGTTCTCAGCCCCAGCATTTT. It translates to CASSRDRGSQPQHF.

This clone came up a few times. J is TRBJ2-3 and V is TRBV5-1; 8 nucleotides match TRBD2. The CDR3 sequence is 15 residues long. The ends lost 2 bases at V and 4 bases at J; junction bases unmatched: 6. From germline, CDR1 is SGHRS and CDR2 YFSETQ. The CDR3 sequence is CASSLLAVGPDTQYF. The CDR3 DNA sequence: TGCGCCAGCAGCTTACTAGCGGTGGGGCCAGATACGCAGTATTTT.

The chain employs TRBV30 and TRBJ1-2; TRBD1 might be the D (6 bases). From germline, CDR1 is GTSNPN and CDR2 SVGIG (reference sequence). The CDR3 sequence is 14 residues long. Deletions cut 2 bases from V and 4 bases from J, with 14 bases between. The CDR3 region has the DNA TGTGCCTGGAGTCCGATGGGGACAACCTATGGCTACACCTTC. Residues: CAWSPMGTTYGYTF.

This clone has more than one count but fewer than ten. This chain connects TRBV29-1 to TRBJ2-3, with D perhaps TRBD1 (6 bases). The CDR3 is 13 amino acids. CDR1 is SQVTM, CDR2 ANQGSEA, per germline. Trimming took off 3 bases at V and 1 base at J, with 8 bases between the two ends. This CDR3 is CSVDRQGTDTQYF. DNA of the CDR3: TGCAGCGTTGACCGACAGGGCACAGATACGCAGTATTTT.

The V and J genes are TRBV5-4 and TRBJ2-1; D tentatively reads TRBD1 or TRBD2 (5 bases each). Between the trimmed V and J ends, which lost 0 bases and 5 bases, there was a span of 18 bases. Looked up from germline, CDR1 is SGHNT and CDR2 is YYREEE (reference sequence). The CDR3 is made up of 17 amino acids. CDR3 amino acids: CASSLGGTAFWDNEQFF. The CDR3 DNA sequence: TGTGCCAGCAGCTTGGGGGGGACGGCTTTTTGGGACAATGAGCAGTTCTTC.

This clone turned up a few times. The chain couples TRBV28 to TRBJ1-5, with 7 bases fitting TRBD1. Germline CDR1 and CDR2: MDHEN and SYDVKM. V gave up 2 bases and J gave up 1 base; unmatched junction bases: 2. The CDR3 has 15 amino acids. The CDR3 DNA sequence: TGTGCCAGCAGTTTACGACAGGGAAGCAATCAGCCCCAGCATTTT. This encodes CASSLRQGSNQPQHF.